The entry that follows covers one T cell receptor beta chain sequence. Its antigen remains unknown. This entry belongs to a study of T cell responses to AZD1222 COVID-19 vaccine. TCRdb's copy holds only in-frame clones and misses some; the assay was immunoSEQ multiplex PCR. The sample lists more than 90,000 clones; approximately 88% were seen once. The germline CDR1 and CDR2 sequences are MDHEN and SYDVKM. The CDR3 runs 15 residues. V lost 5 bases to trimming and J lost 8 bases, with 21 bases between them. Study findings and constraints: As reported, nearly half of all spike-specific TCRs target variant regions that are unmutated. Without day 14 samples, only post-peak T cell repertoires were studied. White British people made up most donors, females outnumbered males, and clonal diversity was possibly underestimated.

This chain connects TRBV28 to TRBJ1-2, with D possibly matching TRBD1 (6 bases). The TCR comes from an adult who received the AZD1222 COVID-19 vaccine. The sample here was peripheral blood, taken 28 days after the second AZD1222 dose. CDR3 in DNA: TGTGCCAGCAGTAGGGGGGACTCCGGGAAACGAGGCTACACCTTC. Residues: CASSRGDSGKRGYTF.